The T cell receptor beta chain under discussion was sequenced for a study of identical twins. This clonotype was seen a few times. TCRdb passed the 5' RACE reads through MiXCR, listing each CDR3 protein once. The sample includes roughly 480,000 distinct CDR3 sequences, about 24% of them seen just once. V dropped 5 bases and J dropped 0; count of bases not matched to a gene: 3. The germline gives CDR1 LNHDA, CDR2 SQIVND (reference sequence). This CDR3 is 16 amino acids long. In addition, the sample was reused for a study of T cells expressing NK-cell markers.

The rearrangement links TRBV19 to TRBJ2-3; the match to TRBD2 covers 12 bases. The TCR was taken from a woman younger than 30 in good health. Sequenced input: CD4+ T cells sorted from blood. CDR3 DNA: TGTGCCAGTAGTCCAACTAGCGGGAGGAGCACAGATACGCAGTATTTT. It specifies CASSPTSGRSTDTQYF.